The T cell receptor beta chain described here comes from a study of human T cells and chemical hapten exposure. Study information: There were per-sample TCR yield variations, arising mainly from small pooled library volume differences.

The CDR3 spans 13 residues. From germline, CDR1 is SGHTA and CDR2 FQGNSA. Trimming took off 7 bases at V and 6 bases at J, with 10 bases between the two ends. The time point is: pre-sensitization, week 0. The treatment here: therapeutic diphenylcyclopropenone sensitization with weekly scalp DPC. Phlebotomy was performed prior to application of every patch test. Sequencing started from total RNA isolated from unfractionated whole blood. This clonotype has just a few counts. In the authors' methods: Sample TCR totals centred on a median of around 93,000, ranging roughly 23,224 to 700,000. TCRdb recomputed calls from the RACE reads with MiXCR, one row per CDR3 protein. TCRdb assigned the V and J calls; the authors' analysis was not used. The sample lists a few hundred thousand distinct CDR3 sequences, 8.6% occurring once.

The receptor's source is a middle-aged woman with alopecia areata. Some clones in this sample may be carry-over from other donors' samples. The sample consisted of whole blood, taken in connection with sensitization to the hapten diphenylcyclopropenone (DPC). V is TRBV7-2 and J is TRBJ1-6, with D unresolved. CDR3 region: CASTQWTNSPLHF. CDR3 sequence (DNA): TGTGCCAGCACCCAATGGACTAATTCACCCCTCCACTTT. Full variable domain (missing parts from reference TRBV7-2 and TRBJ1-6): GAGVSQSPSNKVTEKGKDVELRCDPISGHTALYWYRQSLGQGLEFLIYFQGNSAPDKSGLPSDRFSAERTGGSVSTLTIQRTQQEDSAVYLCASTQWTNSPLHFGNGTRLTVT.